This is a list of T cell receptor beta chains from one sample in a study of blood T cell repertoires in COVID-19. Clones were read by immunoSEQ multiplex PCR, and TCRdb kept only the in-frame ones, dropping some. The sample records hundreds of thousands of clones, approximately 84% being singletons. Sequenced sample: PBMCs or T cells enriched from blood (not recorded which). The receptors stem from a man aged 35 to 55 who had recovered from COVID-19. Each CDR3 is given with its conserved first and last residue. The order of the fields is D gene, J gene, clone size, CDR3 length, V gene, CDR3 protein, CDR3 DNA. A D gene is named only where the DNA matches it firmly. Clone size is shown for a subset of rows, as once, few, many or a class of expanded clone.

d_gene: TRBD2; j_gene: TRBJ2-2; abundance: .; len: 15; v_gene: TRBV28; CDR3aa: CALSSGLAGGGELFF; CDR3nt: TGTGCCCTCTCCTCGGGACTAGCGGGAGGCGGGGAGCTGTTTTTT
d_gene: TRBD1; j_gene: TRBJ2-1; abundance: .; len: 18; v_gene: TRBV14; CDR3aa: CASSQGDRVGTLNNEQFF; CDR3nt: TGTGCCAGCAGCCAAGGGGACAGGGTTGGGACTTTGAACAATGAGCAGTTCTTC
d_gene: .; j_gene: TRBJ1-4; abundance: .; len: 17; v_gene: TRBV4-2; CDR3aa: CASSPDSSFATNEKLFF; CDR3nt: TGTGCCAGCAGCCCGGACAGCTCCTTTGCAACTAATGAAAAACTGTTTTTT
d_gene: TRBD1; j_gene: TRBJ1-3; abundance: .; len: 15; v_gene: TRBV6-5; CDR3aa: CASTLDRVGGNTIYF; CDR3nt: TGTGCCAGCACCCTGGACAGGGTCGGAGGAAACACCATATATTTT
d_gene: .; j_gene: TRBJ1-1; abundance: .; len: 13; v_gene: TRBV3-1/TRBV3-2; CDR3aa: CASRLGANTEAFF; CDR3nt: TGTGCCAGCAGATTAGGGGCGAACACTGAAGCTTTCTTT
d_gene: .; j_gene: TRBJ1-1; abundance: once; len: 15; v_gene: TRBV6-5; CDR3aa: CASSYGQYLNTEAFF; CDR3nt: TGTGCCAGCAGTTACGGACAGTATCTGAACACTGAAGCTTTCTTT
d_gene: TRBD1; j_gene: TRBJ1-1; abundance: .; len: 12; v_gene: TRBV30; CDR3aa: CACKTGGDEAFF; CDR3nt: TGTGCCTGTAAGACAGGGGGAGATGAAGCTTTCTTT
d_gene: TRBD2; j_gene: TRBJ2-3; abundance: .; len: 16; v_gene: TRBV10-3; CDR3aa: CAISRTSGRGDDTQYF; CDR3nt: TGTGCCATCAGCCGGACTAGCGGGAGGGGTGACGATACGCAGTATTTT
d_gene: .; j_gene: TRBJ1-2; abundance: .; len: 11; v_gene: TRBV20-1; CDR3aa: CSARDFGGYTF; CDR3nt: TGCAGTGCTAGAGATTTCGGTGGCTACACCTTC
d_gene: .; j_gene: TRBJ1-6; abundance: .; len: 14; v_gene: TRBV27; CDR3aa: CASSPRGWNSPLHF; CDR3nt: TGTGCCAGCAGCCCAAGGGGTTGGAATTCACCCCTCCACTTT
d_gene: TRBD2; j_gene: TRBJ2-7; abundance: .; len: 15; v_gene: TRBV11-2; CDR3aa: CASSAQREGINEQYF; CDR3nt: TGTGCCAGCAGCGCCCAGCGGGAGGGCATCAACGAGCAGTACTTC
d_gene: TRBD1; j_gene: TRBJ2-7; abundance: once; len: 16; v_gene: TRBV18; CDR3aa: CASSPLTGTGSNEQYF; CDR3nt: TGTGCCAGCTCACCACTTACCGGGACAGGGTCCAACGAGCAGTACTTC
d_gene: .; j_gene: TRBJ2-7; abundance: .; len: 16; v_gene: TRBV19; CDR3aa: CASSTLEGLGSYEQYF; CDR3nt: TGTGCCAGTAGTACCCTAGAGGGTCTAGGCTCCTACGAGCAGTACTTC
d_gene: TRBD2; j_gene: TRBJ2-7; abundance: .; len: 17; v_gene: TRBV19; CDR3aa: CASSITLREWTSYEQYF; CDR3nt: TGTGCCAGTAGTATAACCCTCCGGGAGTGGACTAGCTACGAGCAGTACTTC
d_gene: .; j_gene: TRBJ2-5; abundance: .; len: 11; v_gene: TRBV12-3/TRBV12-4; CDR3aa: CASAKQETQYF; CDR3nt: TGTGCCAGCGCTAAACAAGAGACCCAGTACTTC
d_gene: .; j_gene: TRBJ1-1; abundance: .; len: 13; v_gene: TRBV7-9; CDR3aa: CASSLARRTEAFF; CDR3nt: TGTGCCAGCAGCTTAGCCCGGAGGACTGAAGCTTTCTTT
d_gene: TRBD1; j_gene: TRBJ1-6; abundance: .; len: 17; v_gene: TRBV7-2; CDR3aa: CASSLGRPGGNNSPLHF; CDR3nt: TGTGCCAGCAGCTTAGGTCGGCCAGGGGGCAATAATTCACCCCTCCACTTT
d_gene: .; j_gene: TRBJ2-7; abundance: .; len: 15; v_gene: TRBV19; CDR3aa: CASSIIQGGTYEQYF; CDR3nt: TGTGCCAGTAGTATAATCCAGGGGGGAACCTACGAGCAGTACTTC
d_gene: .; j_gene: TRBJ2-1; abundance: .; len: 15; v_gene: TRBV30; CDR3aa: CAWTGVRGSYNEQFF; CDR3nt: TGTGCCTGGACCGGCGTCCGGGGTTCCTACAATGAGCAGTTCTTC
d_gene: TRBD2; j_gene: TRBJ2-2; abundance: .; len: 16; v_gene: TRBV7-3; CDR3aa: CASSSGLAGNTGELFF; CDR3nt: TGTGCCAGCAGCTCGGGACTAGCGGGGAACACCGGGGAGCTGTTTTTT
d_gene: TRBD2; j_gene: TRBJ2-7; abundance: .; len: 15; v_gene: TRBV15; CDR3aa: CATSDRLAGGREQYF; CDR3nt: TGTGCCACCAGCGACCGACTAGCGGGGGGTCGCGAGCAGTACTTC
d_gene: TRBD2; j_gene: TRBJ2-2; abundance: .; len: 17; v_gene: TRBV7-2; CDR3aa: CASSMTSGGPNTGELFF; CDR3nt: TGTGCCAGCAGCATGACTAGCGGGGGGCCGAACACCGGGGAGCTGTTTTTT
d_gene: .; j_gene: TRBJ2-3; abundance: .; len: 20; v_gene: TRBV6-2/TRBV6-3; CDR3aa: CASSSRGGLGWPPSTDTQYF; CDR3nt: TGTGCCAGCAGTTCGAGGGGGGGCCTTGGGTGGCCTCCTAGCACAGATACGCAGTATTTT
d_gene: .; j_gene: TRBJ1-4; abundance: .; len: 16; v_gene: TRBV12-5; CDR3aa: CASGLARGIADEKLFF; CDR3nt: TGTGCTAGTGGTTTGGCCAGGGGTATTGCTGATGAAAAACTGTTTTTT
d_gene: .; j_gene: TRBJ2-5; abundance: .; len: 14; v_gene: TRBV11-2; CDR3aa: CASRRGAGEETQYF; CDR3nt: TGTGCCAGCCGGCGGGGAGCTGGGGAAGAGACCCAGTACTTC
d_gene: TRBD1; j_gene: TRBJ1-1; abundance: .; len: 15; v_gene: TRBV5-1; CDR3aa: CASSFTGGTNTEAFF; CDR3nt: TGCGCCAGCAGCTTTACAGGGGGCACGAACACTGAAGCTTTCTTT
d_gene: TRBD2; j_gene: TRBJ2-1; abundance: once; len: 16; v_gene: TRBV28; CDR3aa: CASSRTSGSSYNEQFF; CDR3nt: TGTGCCAGCAGTAGGACTAGCGGCAGCTCCTACAATGAGCAGTTCTTC
d_gene: .; j_gene: TRBJ1-2; abundance: .; len: 12; v_gene: TRBV6-5; CDR3aa: CASRGDNYGYTF; CDR3nt: TGTGCCAGTCGCGGGGACAACTATGGCTACACCTTC
d_gene: .; j_gene: TRBJ1-5; abundance: .; len: 15; v_gene: TRBV6-1; CDR3aa: CASSEAVNSNQPQHF; CDR3nt: TGTGCCAGCAGTGAGGCCGTTAATAGCAATCAGCCCCAGCATTTT
d_gene: .; j_gene: TRBJ2-2; abundance: .; len: 14; v_gene: TRBV6-5; CDR3aa: CASKNNQNTGELFF; CDR3nt: TGTGCCAGCAAGAACAATCAGAACACCGGGGAGCTGTTTTTT
d_gene: .; j_gene: TRBJ1-4; abundance: once; len: 16; v_gene: TRBV28; CDR3aa: CASNAAPGTDNEKLFF; CDR3nt: TGTGCCAGCAATGCTGCCCCGGGGACTGATAATGAAAAACTGTTTTTT
d_gene: .; j_gene: TRBJ1-3; abundance: .; len: 16; v_gene: TRBV14; CDR3aa: CASSQDLVGLGNTIYF; CDR3nt: TGTGCCAGCAGCCAAGATCTGGTAGGACTCGGAAACACCATATATTTT
d_gene: TRBD2; j_gene: TRBJ2-3; abundance: .; len: 16; v_gene: TRBV4-3; CDR3aa: CASSQRAGAYTDTQYF; CDR3nt: TGCGCCAGCAGCCAACGAGCGGGGGCCTACACAGATACGCAGTATTTT
d_gene: TRBD1; j_gene: TRBJ2-7; abundance: few; len: 16; v_gene: TRBV4-3; CDR3aa: CASSQDLGQGSNEQYF; CDR3nt: TGCGCCAGCAGCCAAGATCTCGGACAGGGCAGCAACGAGCAGTACTTC
d_gene: .; j_gene: TRBJ2-7; abundance: .; len: 14; v_gene: TRBV15; CDR3aa: CATSRNPGPWEQYF; CDR3nt: TGTGCCACCAGCAGAAACCCGGGTCCTTGGGAGCAGTACTTC
d_gene: .; j_gene: TRBJ1-2; abundance: .; len: 12; v_gene: TRBV7-2; CDR3aa: CASSGRFAGDTF; CDR3nt: TGTGCCAGCAGCGGACGGTTCGCCGGGGACACCTTC
d_gene: .; j_gene: TRBJ1-1; abundance: .; len: 15; v_gene: TRBV2; CDR3aa: CASSVFSSGNTEAFF; CDR3nt: TGTGCCAGCAGTGTATTCAGTTCAGGGAACACTGAAGCTTTCTTT
d_gene: .; j_gene: TRBJ2-1; abundance: .; len: 16; v_gene: TRBV18; CDR3aa: CASSPPNGRIDNEQFF; CDR3nt: TGTGCCAGCTCACCTCCTAACGGGAGAATCGACAATGAGCAGTTCTTC
d_gene: .; j_gene: TRBJ1-1; abundance: few; len: 14; v_gene: TRBV28; CDR3aa: CASSLRRQNTEAFF; CDR3nt: TGTGCCAGCAGTTTAAGGAGGCAGAACACTGAAGCTTTCTTT
d_gene: TRBD2; j_gene: TRBJ2-7; abundance: .; len: 18; v_gene: TRBV6-4; CDR3aa: CASSETAGTSGSSYEQYF; CDR3nt: TGTGCCAGCAGTGAAACTGCTGGGACTAGCGGGAGCTCCTACGAGCAGTACTTC
d_gene: .; j_gene: TRBJ2-3; abundance: .; len: 14; v_gene: TRBV6-1; CDR3aa: CASSEVNLGNTQYF; CDR3nt: TGTGCCAGCAGTGAAGTTAACCTCGGGAATACGCAGTATTTT
d_gene: .; j_gene: TRBJ1-3; abundance: .; len: 16; v_gene: TRBV6-5; CDR3aa: CASSYSRGVAGNTIYF; CDR3nt: TGTGCCAGCAGTTACTCCCGAGGTGTAGCTGGAAACACCATATATTTT
d_gene: TRBD2; j_gene: TRBJ2-5; abundance: .; len: 15; v_gene: TRBV2; CDR3aa: CARRGRGGTQETQYF; CDR3nt: TGTGCCCGCCGGGGGCGCGGGGGGACACAAGAGACCCAGTACTTC
d_gene: TRBD2; j_gene: TRBJ2-6; abundance: .; len: 21; v_gene: TRBV27; CDR3aa: CASSFSGLTSGYGSGANVLTF; CDR3nt: TGTGCCAGCAGTTTTTCCGGACTTACTAGCGGGTATGGTTCTGGGGCCAACGTCCTGACTTTC
d_gene: .; j_gene: TRBJ1-5; abundance: .; len: 18; v_gene: TRBV16; CDR3aa: CASSHSFPGRVDNQPQHF; CDR3nt: TGTGCCAGCAGCCACTCGTTTCCAGGGAGGGTCGACAATCAGCCCCAGCATTTT
d_gene: TRBD1; j_gene: TRBJ1-2; abundance: .; len: 14; v_gene: TRBV4-3; CDR3aa: CASSQVVTGARKTF; CDR3nt: TGCGCCAGCAGCCAAGTGGTGACAGGGGCTCGTAAGACCTTC
d_gene: TRBD2; j_gene: TRBJ2-3; abundance: .; len: 16; v_gene: TRBV7-9; CDR3aa: CASSPLVAGSTDTQYF; CDR3nt: TGTGCCAGCAGCCCCTTAGTAGCGGGCTCCACAGATACGCAGTATTTT
d_gene: .; j_gene: TRBJ2-7; abundance: .; len: 12; v_gene: TRBV2; CDR3aa: CASLGGSYEQYF; CDR3nt: TGTGCCAGTCTTGGGGGGTCCTACGAGCAGTACTTC
d_gene: .; j_gene: TRBJ1-1; abundance: few; len: 18; v_gene: TRBV18; CDR3aa: CASSAREISEAANTEAFF; CDR3nt: TGTGCCAGCTCCGCCAGGGAAATTTCAGAGGCGGCAAACACTGAAGCTTTCTTT